These 5 T cell receptor beta chains were all obtained from the same sample, sequenced in a study of T cell changes during pregnancy in multiple sclerosis. The table came from immunoSEQ multiplex PCR; TCRdb's copy has only in-frame clones and leaves some out. The sample gives about 77,000 clones, around 93% of which show up once; 2.5% to 3% is in the top ten. Here the sequenced sample was peripheral blood, taken after pregnancy. The source is a female donor in good health, enrolled as a control in a pregnancy study.

The V and J genes are TRBV4-1 and TRBJ2-3; D is perhaps TRBD1 (5 bases). The CDR3 sequence is 17 residues long. Germline assignment: CDR1 MGHRA and CDR2 YSYEKL. Deletions cut 4 bases from V and 1 base from J, with 18 bases between. Written as DNA, the CDR3 is TGCGCCAGCAGCCTTAATTCCCCCAGGGAACGCACAGATACGCAGTATTTT. This sequence encodes CASSLNSPRERTDTQYF.

This sequence joins TRBV4-1 and TRBJ2-1, with D tentatively TRBD1 (6 bases). The CDR3 runs 17 residues. With 4 bases removed from V and 7 bases from J, the gap between germline ends came to 23 bases. Germline V gene sequence: CDR1 MGHRA, CDR2 YSYEKL. DNA for the CDR3: TGCGCCAGCAGCCCCCCCGGGACACCTGCCCGGGCAAATGAGCAGTTCTTC. Translating it yields CASSPPGTPARANEQFF.

This chain links TRBV6-4 with TRBJ2-4; TRBD1 agrees at 9 bases. The CDR3 spans 20 residues. Germline lookup yields CDR1 MRHNA and CDR2 SNTAGT. The J segment lost 0 bases and the V segment lost 2 bases, leaving 14 bases of the junction unmatched. The CDR3 loop is CASSDPFRDRDLLAKNIQYF. CDR3 nucleotide sequence: TGTGCCAGCAGTGACCCATTCCGGGACAGGGACCTTCTAGCCAAAAACATTCAGTACTTC.

The chain recombines TRBV18 with TRBJ2-2, with 7 bases identical to TRBD1. V lost 5 bases to trimming and J lost 3 bases; unmatched junction nucleotides: 9. The germline gives CDR1 KGHSH, CDR2 LQKENI. This CDR3 has 16 residues. CDR3 residues: CASSAQTGVHTGELFF. The CDR3, as DNA: TGTGCCAGCTCAGCCCAAACAGGGGTGCACACCGGGGAGCTGTTTTTT.

This clone was seen only once. The chain joins TRBV28 to TRBJ2-5; 8 bases fit TRBD2. Germline trimming cut 6 bases from V and 4 bases from J; bases unmatched to any gene: 16. This CDR3 comprises 17 residues. Per germline, CDR1 MDHEN and CDR2 SYDVKM. The CDR3, as DNA: TGTGCCAGCAGCCCAACTCTCGGGGGGGGGCCCGGAGAGACCCAGTACTTC. It yields the protein CASSPTLGGGPGETQYF.